This TCR beta chain was identified during a study of OX40 agonist ivuxolimab in advanced cancers. For the study at large: Ivuxolimab, which patients received intravenously every 2 weeks, was dosed at 0.01 to 10 mg/kg.

Here immunoSEQ multiplex PCR was the method, and the copy in TCRdb shows in-frame clones only, minus some. This repertoire shows around 57,000 clones, 80% to 90% found once; its top ten account for about 1%. If patients had autoimmune disease history or systemic immunosuppression, they were excluded. Germline V CDR1 and CDR2: SGHAT, FQNNGV. This CDR3 spans 16 amino acids. Germline trimming cut 4 bases from V and 4 bases from J; bases unmatched to any gene: 7. Here the sequenced sample was CD4+ or CD8+ T cells sorted from blood, taken in a trial of the OX40 agonist ivuxolimab. This TCR was sampled from an adult with an advanced solid tumor such as melanoma, head and neck, liver or kidney cancer. The rearrangement links TRBV11-2 to TRBJ1-2; 12 bases align to TRBD1. The CDR3 DNA reads as TGTGCCAGCAGCTGGGACAGGGGGCTGGGTAGCTATGGCTACACCTTC. This translates into CASSWDRGLGSYGYTF. Drawing the rest from reference TRBV11-2 and TRBJ1-2, the complete variable domain is EAGVAQSPRYKIIEKRQSVAFWCNPISGHATLYWYQQILGQGPKLLIQFQNNGVVDDSQLPKDRFSAERLKGVDSTLKIQPAKLEDSAVYLCASSWDRGLGSYGYTFGSGTRLTVV.